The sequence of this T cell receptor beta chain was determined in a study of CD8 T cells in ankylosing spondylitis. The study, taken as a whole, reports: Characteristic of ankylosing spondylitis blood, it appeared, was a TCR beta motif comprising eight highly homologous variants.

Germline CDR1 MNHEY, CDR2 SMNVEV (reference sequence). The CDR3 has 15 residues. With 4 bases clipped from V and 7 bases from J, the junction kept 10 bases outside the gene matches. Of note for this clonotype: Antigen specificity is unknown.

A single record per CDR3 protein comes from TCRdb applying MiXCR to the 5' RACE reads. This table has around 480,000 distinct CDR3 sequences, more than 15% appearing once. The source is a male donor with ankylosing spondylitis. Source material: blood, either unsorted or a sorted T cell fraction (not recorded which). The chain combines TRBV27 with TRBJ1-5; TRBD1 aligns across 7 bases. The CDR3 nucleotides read TGTGCCAGCAGTTCCCTAGGGGGCGGGGGACAGCCCCAGCATTTT. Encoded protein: CASSSLGGGGQPQHF.